What follows are 2 T cell receptor beta chains derived from one specimen sequenced in a study of OX40 agonist ivuxolimab in advanced cancers. Sequencing was performed with immunoSEQ multiplex PCR; in TCRdb, only in-frame clones are kept and a portion is missing. Among tens of thousands of clones listed, roughly 73% were seen once. Material: CD4+ or CD8+ T cells sorted from blood, obtained in a trial of the OX40 agonist ivuxolimab. Source of these receptors: an adult with an advanced solid tumor such as melanoma, head and neck, liver or kidney cancer.

This chain joins TRBV7-3 and TRBJ1-1; D perhaps matches TRBD1 (5 bases). CDR1 is SGHTA and CDR2 is FQGTGA in the germline V gene. The CDR3 extends over 12 amino acids. Trimming left V 4 bases short and J 8 bases short, with 11 bases between. DNA of the CDR3: TGTGCCAGCAGCTCCACAGGAGGGGAAGCTTTCTTT. Translation: CASSSTGGEAFF. The whole variable domain, filled in from reference TRBV7-3 and TRBJ1-1, reads GAGVSQTPSNKVTEKGKYVELRCDPISGHTALYWYRQSLGQGPEFLIYFQGTGAADDSGLPNDRFFAVRPEGSVSTLKIQRTERGDSAVYLCASSSTGGEAFFGQGTRLTVV.

Written as DNA, the CDR3 is TGTGCCAGCCTCAGGACAGGAACTAACTATGGCTACACCTTC. Its translation: CASLRTGTNYGYTF. The rearrangement uses TRBV6-6 and TRBJ1-2; 7 nucleotides match TRBD1. Germline CDR1 and CDR2: MNHNY and SVGAGI (reference sequence). The V gene end was trimmed by 8 bases and the J gene end by 0 bases; junction bases not matched to a gene: 6. This CDR3 spans 14 amino acids.